Listed here is a single T cell receptor beta chain. Its antigen remains unknown. This sequence may be a read error, since a much larger clone differs from it by one base. The data derive from a study of T cell therapy after organ transplantation. Study at large: Up to 6 doses were given at 2-week intervals.

TCRdb's copy holds only in-frame clones and misses some; the assay was immunoSEQ multiplex PCR. Counted here are 15,000 or so clones, 85% occurring once; the ten biggest clones make up roughly 30%. Time point indicated: 20-29 weeks after completion of therapy. Per germline, CDR1 MNHEY and CDR2 SMNVEV (reference sequence). The CDR3 spans 15 residues. V was pared by 6 bases and J by 7 bases, with 11 bases of the junction left unmatched. The J gene is TRBJ2-7, the V gene TRBV27; 11 bases fit TRBD1. This TCR was recovered from a human patient who had received a solid organ transplant and had CMV disease. Some T cells could come from the graft donor. Sequencing was performed on CD8+ T cells from blood, taken after autologous CMV-specific T cell therapy. As DNA, the CDR3 is TGTGCCAGCAGCTTGGGGGGACAGGGGGTTTTTGAGCAGTACTTC. This gives the protein CASSLGGQGVFEQYF.